The clone carrying this TCR beta chain was observed a few times. Its antigen remains unknown. Any gene name here is a mouse gene name. TCRbeta CDR3 was sequenced at survey depth with template counts. Profiling relied on immunoSEQ multiplex PCR, and the TCRdb table lists in-frame clones only, not all of them. The sample consists of over 7,500 clones, about 47% of them appearing once. Documented time point: mouse harvest day 7 after allogeneic transplant. Mouse grafts combined 10^7 T-cell-depleted bone marrow cells with 10^6 splenic CD5+ T cells. This mouse GVHD model was MHC-mismatched B6 to BALB/c, profiled day 7 or 14. These data are taken from a study of tissue T cells after allogeneic stem cell transplantation. The study, taken as a whole, reports: Shared clones across patients were few; motif clustering revealed tissue-specific shared signatures.

The TCR was taken from a female BALB/c mouse given C57BL/6 T cells with graft-versus-host disease after an allogeneic hematopoietic cell transplant. What was sequenced was gut tissue.

The CDR3 region is CASSRDFQDTQYF. The CDR3 bases that were read are TGTGCCAGCAGCCGGGACTTCCAAGACACCCAGTAC. The chain carries TRBV19 and TRBJ2-5; tentative D call: TRBD2 (6 bases). Read coverage stops 1 residue before the CDR3 terminus; the germline J gene supplies the remainder. Trimming stripped 5 bases from V and 2 bases from J, with 9 bases between. In germline, CDR1 is FNHDT, CDR2 SITEND (reference sequence). This CDR3 is 13 amino acids long. Variable domain in full (rest from reference TRBV19 and TRBJ2-5): GGIITQTPKFLIGQEGQKLTLKCQQNFNHDTMYWYRQDSGKGLRLIYYSITENDLQKGDLSEGYDASREKKSSFSLTVTSAQKNEMAVFLCASSRDFQDTQYFGPGTRLLVL.